The rows below give T cell receptor beta chains drawn from one sample of a study of CD8 T cells in Susac syndrome. MiXCR, run by TCRdb on the immunoSEQ multiplex PCR reads, gives a single entry per CDR3 protein. The table records 65,000 to 90,000 distinct CDR3 sequences, approximately 94% of them present only once. The specimen sequenced was CD8+ T cells from PBMCs. The receptors stem from a human donor with multiple sclerosis. The CDR3 runs from the conserved cysteine through the conserved F or W. Fields, in order: V gene, J gene, D gene, clone size, CDR3 protein, CDR3 DNA. D genes are given only for firm matches. Size is stated for part of the rows, as once, few or many counts, or as a class when the clone is expanded.

>TRBV12-3/TRBV12-4|TRBJ1-2|NA|NA
CASSFTSTNYGYTF
TGTGCCAGCAGTTTTACGAGTACTAACTATGGCTACACCTTC
>TRBV11-2|TRBJ2-2|NA|NA
CASSPKTGAANTGELFF
TGTGCCAGCAGCCCAAAGACCGGGGCCGCGAACACCGGGGAGCTGTTTTTT
>TRBV9|TRBJ2-7|TRBD1|few
CASSVSGQGGNEQYF
TGTGCCAGCAGCGTCTCGGGACAAGGGGGCAACGAGCAGTACTTC
>TRBV5-1|TRBJ1-1|NA|NA
CASSLDATYMNTEAFF
TGCGCCAGCAGCTTGGACGCCACCTACATGAACACTGAAGCTTTCTTT
>TRBV6-2/TRBV6-3|TRBJ1-2|TRBD1|NA
CASSYTSGTGGAIWYGYTF
TGTGCCAGCAGTTACACTTCCGGGACAGGGGGCGCGATATGGTATGGCTACACTTTC
>TRBV7-9|TRBJ1-4|NA|NA
CASSSSEKLFF
TGTGCCAGCAGTTCTAGCGAAAAACTGTTTTTT
>TRBV7-9|TRBJ1-1|TRBD1|NA
CASSPRQGEAMNTEAFF
TGTGCCAGCAGCCCTAGACAGGGGGAGGCTATGAACACTGAAGCTTTCTTT
>TRBV29-1|TRBJ2-5|NA|NA
CSVEVGSGETQYF
TGCAGCGTTGAAGTCGGCAGTGGGGAGACCCAGTACTTC
>TRBV7-9|TRBJ1-2|NA|NA
CASSFGSPNYGYTF
TGTGCCAGCAGCTTCGGCTCTCCTAACTATGGCTACACCTTC
>TRBV7-9|TRBJ1-2|NA|NA
CASSADLLANYGYTF
TGTGCCAGCAGCGCCGATCTTTTAGCTAACTATGGCTACACCTTC
>TRBV9|TRBJ2-5|NA|NA
CASSVVEKETQYF
TGTGCCAGCAGCGTAGTGGAGAAAGAGACCCAGTACTTC
>TRBV5-4|TRBJ2-7|TRBD2|NA
CASSLTSGSHEQYF
TGTGCCAGCAGCTTGACTAGCGGGAGCCACGAGCAGTACTTC
>TRBV6-2/TRBV6-3|TRBJ2-1|TRBD1|NA
CASSRSTGDFYNEQFF
TGTGCCAGCAGCCGCTCGACAGGGGATTTTTACAATGAGCAGTTCTTC
>TRBV27|TRBJ2-7|TRBD2|NA
CASSREGRDEQYF
TGTGCCAGCAGTCGCGAGGGGAGGGACGAGCAGTACTTC
>TRBV6-6|TRBJ2-4|NA|NA
CASRFTGGDKNIQYF
TGTGCCAGCAGATTCACAGGGGGGGACAAAAACATTCAGTACTTC
>TRBV27|TRBJ2-2|NA|NA
CASSLGGLGGTGELFF
TGTGCCAGCAGTCTCGGGGGTCTCGGTGGCACCGGGGAGCTGTTTTTT
>TRBV27|TRBJ2-7|NA|NA
CASSTTGVYEQYF
TGTGCCAGCAGTACCACAGGAGTCTACGAGCAGTACTTC
>TRBV29-1|TRBJ2-7|NA|NA
CSVELKAYEQYF
TGCAGCGTTGAATTGAAGGCCTACGAGCAGTACTTC
>TRBV10-3|TRBJ2-1|TRBD1|NA
CAISPDREYNEQFF
TGTGCCATCAGTCCGGACAGGGAGTACAATGAGCAGTTCTTC
>TRBV9|TRBJ2-7|NA|NA
CASSVESGGNDYEQYF
TGTGCCAGCAGCGTAGAATCGGGCGGGAATGACTACGAGCAGTACTTC
>TRBV4-1|TRBJ1-5|NA|NA
CASSQIHRSYSNQPQHF
TGCGCCAGCAGCCAAATCCACCGGAGTTATAGCAATCAGCCCCAGCATTTT
>TRBV27|TRBJ2-7|NA|NA
CASSLGEHYEQYF
TGTGCCAGCAGTTTGGGGGAGCATTACGAGCAGTACTTC
>TRBV7-2|TRBJ2-5|NA|NA
CASSRDWEETQYF
TGTGCCAGCAGCCGAGACTGGGAAGAGACCCAGTACTTC
>TRBV11-2|TRBJ2-7|TRBD1|NA
CASSYRGSEQYF
TGTGCCAGCAGCTACAGGGGAAGCGAGCAGTACTTC
>TRBV19|TRBJ2-5|NA|NA
CASSSGQAQETQYF
TGTGCCAGTAGTTCGGGACAAGCCCAAGAGACCCAGTACTTC
>TRBV30|TRBJ1-1|NA|NA
CAWSPRQLNTEAFF
TGTGCCTGGAGCCCCAGACAGTTGAACACTGAAGCTTTCTTT
>TRBV16|TRBJ1-1|NA|NA
CASSQETAEAFF
TGTGCCAGCAGCCAGGAGACAGCTGAAGCTTTCTTT
>TRBV7-9|TRBJ2-7|NA|NA
CASSRLGAPIYEQYF
TGTGCCAGCAGCCGACTGGGGGCCCCTATTTACGAGCAGTACTTC
>TRBV5-1|TRBJ2-3|TRBD2|NA
CASSLGPSGRITDTQYF
TGCGCCAGCAGCTTGGGTCCTAGCGGGAGGATCACAGATACGCAGTATTTT
>TRBV5-1|TRBJ2-2|TRBD2|NA
CASSFQREDTGELFF
TGCGCCAGCAGCTTCCAGCGGGAGGACACCGGGGAGCTGTTTTTT
>TRBV7-6|TRBJ1-4|TRBD1|NA
CASSLAGQGEEKLFF
TGTGCCAGCAGCTTAGCGGGACAGGGGGAGGAAAAACTGTTTTTT
>TRBV30|TRBJ1-2|TRBD1|NA
CAWSQDRGPLYGYTF
TGTGCCTGGAGTCAGGACAGGGGGCCTCTCTATGGCTACACCTTC
>TRBV5-1|TRBJ2-5|NA|NA
CASFQETQYF
TGCGCCAGCTTCCAAGAGACCCAGTACTTC
>TRBV10-1|TRBJ1-1|NA|NA
CASSDPQGRNTEAFF
TGCGCCAGCAGTGACCCACAGGGCCGGAACACTGAAGCTTTCTTT